A selection of T cell receptor beta chains follows, all from one sample in a study of blood T cell repertoires in COVID-19. The assay was immunoSEQ multiplex PCR, and TCRdb's table has in-frame clones only and misses some. The sample includes approximately 260,000 clones, roughly 81% of them seen just once. What was sequenced was PBMCs or T cells enriched from blood (not recorded which). The source of these receptors is a woman between 50 and 59 years old who had been exposed to COVID-19. The CDR3 runs from the conserved cysteine through the conserved F or W. D genes are given only for firm matches. Size is stated for part of the rows, as once, few or many counts, or as a class when the clone is expanded.

size	V	D	J	DNA	CDR3
NA	TRBV6-5	TRBD1	TRBJ1-1	TGTGCCAGCAGTTGGAAAGGACAGGGTAGTACTGAAGCTTTCTTT	CASSWKGQGSTEAFF
NA	TRBV29-1	TRBD1	TRBJ2-1	TGCAGCGTGGGGACAGGGGCGCTGAATGAGCAGTTCTTC	CSVGTGALNEQFF
NA	TRBV4-3	NA	TRBJ1-6	TGCGCCAGCAGCCAAGATCGGACGGGAAATTCACCCCTCCACTTT	CASSQDRTGNSPLHF
few	TRBV4-1	TRBD2	TRBJ2-7	TGCGCCAGCAGCCAAGAGTACAGCGGGGGTCCCTCCTACGAGCAGTACTTC	CASSQEYSGGPSYEQYF
once	TRBV9	NA	TRBJ2-3	TGTGCCAGCAGCGTATCCGGGGGTGAGCAGGCCGATACGCAGTATTTT	CASSVSGGEQADTQYF
NA	TRBV7-2	TRBD2	TRBJ2-3	TGTGCCAGCAGCCTAAACGGGGGGGCCGGTACAGATACGCAGTATTTT	CASSLNGGAGTDTQYF
NA	TRBV6-5	NA	TRBJ1-5	TGTGCCAGCAGTTGGGGAGCCAATCAGCCTCAGCATTTT	CASSWGANQPQHF
few	TRBV28	TRBD1	TRBJ1-6	TGTGCCAGCAGTTTACGACAGGGAAACACACCCCTCCACTTT	CASSLRQGNTPLHF
once	TRBV12-5	NA	TRBJ2-5	TGTGCTAGTGGTTTAGGGCAGGGCCCCTTGGGGGAGACCCAGTACTTC	CASGLGQGPLGETQYF
NA	TRBV6-5	TRBD1	TRBJ1-2	TGTGCCAGCGAGCGGGACAGGGCTACTAACTATGGCTACACCTTC	CASERDRATNYGYTF
NA	TRBV11-2	TRBD1	TRBJ2-4	TGTGCCAGCAGCTTAGGGCACAGGGGAAACATTCAGTACTTC	CASSLGHRGNIQYF
NA	TRBV6-2/TRBV6-3	NA	TRBJ1-1	TGTGCCAGCAGCCTCACCACAGGGTCTGAAGCTTTCTTT	CASSLTTGSEAFF
NA	TRBV9	NA	TRBJ2-7	TGTGCCAGCAGCGTAGCTGCTAGTACCCACGAGCAGTACTTC	CASSVAASTHEQYF
NA	TRBV6-1	TRBD1	TRBJ1-6	TGTGCCAGCAGTGTAACTAGGGGGGGACAGGGGCATTCACCCCTCCACTTT	CASSVTRGGQGHSPLHF
few	TRBV2	NA	TRBJ2-1	TGTGCCAGCGCTGTACAATGGAGACAGTACAATGAGCAGTTCTTC	CASAVQWRQYNEQFF